A selection of T cell receptor beta chains follows, all from one sample in a study of early T cells in non-severe SARS-CoV-2 infection. TCRdb redid the calling of the 5' RACE reads with MiXCR, one entry per CDR3 protein. The sample shows under 60,000 distinct CDR3 sequences, around 13% of them seen only once. The material sequenced was whole blood. All receptors come from an adult who was a healthcare worker with PCR-confirmed SARS-CoV-2 infection or an uninfected control (not recorded which). The CDR3 runs from the conserved cysteine through the conserved F or W. Each record gives: J gene, clone size, V gene, D gene, CDR3 protein, CDR3 DNA. D genes are given only for firm matches. Clone size is given for some rows only: seen once, a few or many times, or a class if the clone is expanded.

TRBJ2-3 few TRBV11-2 TRBD2 CASSLGMVAGLSTDTQYF TGTGCCAGCAGCTTAGGGATGGTAGCGGGATTATCCACAGATACGCAGTATTTT
TRBJ2-7 few TRBV29-1 TRBD2 CSVEKASGRSYEQYF TGCAGCGTTGAGAAGGCTAGCGGGCGCTCCTACGAGCAGTACTTC
TRBJ1-2 - TRBV5-4 - CASSSQLSHYGYTF TGTGCCAGCAGCTCCCAGTTAAGCCACTATGGCTACACCTTC
TRBJ2-1 many TRBV3-1 TRBD1 CASSPGQGVSSYNEQFF TGTGCCAGCAGCCCAGGACAGGGGGTAAGCTCCTACAATGAGCAGTTCTTC
TRBJ2-3 many TRBV4-1 - CASSLVHGSTDTQYF TGCGCCAGCAGCCTAGTCCACGGAAGCACAGATACGCAGTATTTT
TRBJ1-2 many TRBV2 - CASRTTAGYGYTF TGTGCCAGCAGAACCACAGCGGGCTATGGCTACACCTTC
TRBJ2-7 - TRBV28 TRBD2 CAIRAGGYEQYF TGTGCCATTAGGGCGGGAGGCTACGAGCAGTACTTC
TRBJ1-1 many TRBV7-9 - CASSLAPGGAFF TGTGCCAGCAGCTTAGCCCCCGGCGGAGCTTTCTTT
TRBJ1-2 - TRBV29-1 - CSVELTGQANYGYTF TGCAGCGTTGAACTAACAGGCCAAGCTAACTATGGCTACACCTTC
TRBJ1-6 many TRBV25-1 - CASADRNFYNSPLHF TGTGCCAGCGCTGACAGAAACTTCTATAATTCACCCCTCCACTTT
TRBJ1-2 many TRBV20-1 TRBD1 CSASTVQGANYGYTF TGCAGTGCTAGTACCGTACAGGGGGCGAACTATGGCTACACCTTC
TRBJ2-1 many TRBV11-2 - CASSLVRGSSTLNEQFF TGTGCCAGCAGCTTAGTTCGGGGAAGTAGTACCCTAAATGAGCAGTTCTTC
TRBJ1-2 - TRBV29-1 - CSVTGTSYGYTF TGCAGCGTTACTGGGACTTCCTATGGCTACACCTTC
TRBJ1-1 few TRBV24-1 TRBD1 CATRQGASDTEAFF TGTGCCACCAGACAGGGGGCGTCGGACACTGAAGCTTTCTTT
TRBJ1-5 many TRBV7-2 TRBD1 CASSYRQGQPQHF TGTGCCAGCAGCTACCGACAGGGTCAGCCCCAGCATTTT
TRBJ2-7 - TRBV6-5 - CASSPLRKGAYEQYF TGTGCCAGCAGTCCCCTCCGAAAGGGAGCCTACGAGCAGTACTTC
TRBJ1-4 - TRBV12-3/TRBV12-4 TRBD1 CASTLQGGIEKLFF TGTGCCAGCACCCTACAGGGGGGAATTGAAAAACTGTTTTTT
TRBJ1-1 many TRBV5-6 - CASSLPTGSGLTTEAFF TGTGCCAGCAGCTTACCGACAGGATCGGGTTTAACCACTGAAGCTTTCTTT
TRBJ2-7 many TRBV12-3/TRBV12-4 TRBD2 CASSPRLGGNEQYF TGTGCCAGCAGTCCCCGGCTGGGGGGGAACGAGCAGTACTTC
TRBJ2-7 - TRBV5-4 - CASSSGESRSSYEQYF TGTGCCAGCAGCTCGGGGGAATCTAGGAGCTCCTACGAGCAGTACTTC
TRBJ2-5 many TRBV7-3 TRBD2 CASSMTSGGQETQYF TGTGCCAGCAGCATGACTAGCGGGGGGCAAGAGACCCAGTACTTC
TRBJ2-2 - TRBV29-1 TRBD1 CSVGQGNTGELFF TGCAGCGTAGGACAGGGGAACACCGGGGAGCTGTTTTTT
TRBJ1-2 many TRBV18 - CASSPDSYGYTF TGTGCCAGCTCCCCGGACAGCTATGGCTACACCTTC
TRBJ1-2 few TRBV19 - CASSIDRGIPDYGYTF TGTGCCAGTAGTATAGATCGCGGGATACCAGACTATGGCTACACCTTC
TRBJ1-6 many TRBV6-5 - CASSYRRSDNSPLHF TGTGCCAGCAGTTACCGGAGGAGTGATAATTCACCCCTCCACTTT
TRBJ1-2 many TRBV4-1 TRBD1 CASSRIKGADYGYTF TGCGCCAGCAGCCGAATTAAGGGGGCGGACTATGGCTACACCTTC
TRBJ2-5 many TRBV7-2 TRBD1 CASSFAGGEFETQYF TGTGCCAGCAGCTTCGCAGGGGGTGAATTTGAGACCCAGTACTTC
TRBJ1-1 - TRBV29-1 - CSVAGLRTEAFF TGCAGCGTTGCCGGATTAAGGACTGAAGCTTTCTTT
TRBJ1-5 many TRBV28 - CASSPDRDYSNQPQHF TGTGCCAGCAGCCCCGACAGAGATTATAGCAATCAGCCCCAGCATTTT
TRBJ1-1 many TRBV7-9 - CATSRWGMGLNTEAFF TGTGCCACCTCCAGATGGGGGATGGGGTTGAACACTGAAGCTTTCTTT
TRBJ2-2 - TRBV2 TRBD2 CASSGLAGGPRTGELFF TGTGCCAGCAGTGGACTAGCGGGAGGGCCGAGGACCGGGGAGCTGTTTTTT
TRBJ2-2 many TRBV2 - CASRVLDSYTGELFF TGTGCCAGCAGGGTTTTGGACTCCTACACCGGGGAGCTGTTTTTT
TRBJ2-5 many TRBV5-6 - CASSPPDQETQYF TGTGCCAGCAGCCCCCCGGACCAAGAGACCCAGTACTTC
TRBJ1-1 many TRBV12-3/TRBV12-4 - CASSLPGRPEAFF TGTGCCAGCAGTTTACCGGGGCGGCCGGAAGCTTTCTTT
TRBJ2-2 many TRBV28 - CASSLRQLNTGELFF TGTGCCAGCAGTTTGAGACAGTTGAACACCGGGGAGCTGTTTTTT
TRBJ1-2 many TRBV12-3/TRBV12-4 - CASTKQLWDGYTF TGTGCCAGCACCAAACAGCTTTGGGATGGCTACACCTTC
TRBJ2-1 - TRBV4-2 - CASSLHMGSYNEQFF TGTGCCAGCAGCCTCCACATGGGAAGTTACAATGAGCAGTTCTTC